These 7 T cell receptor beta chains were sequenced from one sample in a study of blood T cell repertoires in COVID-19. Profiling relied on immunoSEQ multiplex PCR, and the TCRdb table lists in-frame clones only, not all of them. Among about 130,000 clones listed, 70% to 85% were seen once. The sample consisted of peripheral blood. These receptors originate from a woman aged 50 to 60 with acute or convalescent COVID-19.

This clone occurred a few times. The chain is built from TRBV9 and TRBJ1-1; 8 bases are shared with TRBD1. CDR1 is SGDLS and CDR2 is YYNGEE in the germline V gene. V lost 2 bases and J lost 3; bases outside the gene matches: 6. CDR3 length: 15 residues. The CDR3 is CASSVVDRGHTEAFF. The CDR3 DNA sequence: TGTGCCAGCAGCGTGGTAGACAGGGGCCACACTGAAGCTTTCTTT. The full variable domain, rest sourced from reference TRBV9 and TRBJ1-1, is DSGVTQTPKHLITATGQRVTLRCSPRSGDLSVYWYQQSLDQGLQFLIQYYNGEERAKGNILERFSAQQFPDLHSELNLSSLELGDSALYFCASSVVDRGHTEAFFGQGTRLTVV.

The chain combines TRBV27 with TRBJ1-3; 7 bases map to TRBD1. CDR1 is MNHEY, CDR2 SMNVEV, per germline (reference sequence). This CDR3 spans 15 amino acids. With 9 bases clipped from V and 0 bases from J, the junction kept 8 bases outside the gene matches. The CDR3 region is CASKIQGLSGNTIYF. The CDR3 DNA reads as TGTGCCAGTAAAATACAGGGGCTCTCTGGAAACACCATATATTTT.

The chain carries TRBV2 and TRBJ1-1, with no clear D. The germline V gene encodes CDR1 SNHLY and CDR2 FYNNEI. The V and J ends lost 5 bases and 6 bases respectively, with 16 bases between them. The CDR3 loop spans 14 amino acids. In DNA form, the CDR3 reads TGTGCCAGCAGTCGATGGTCCGGGGAAGCTGAAGCTTTCTTT. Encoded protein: CASSRWSGEAEAFF.

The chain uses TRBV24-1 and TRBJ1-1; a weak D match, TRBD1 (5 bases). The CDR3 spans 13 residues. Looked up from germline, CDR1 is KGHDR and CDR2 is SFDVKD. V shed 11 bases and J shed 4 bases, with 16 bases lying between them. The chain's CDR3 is CASRRGAGTEAFF. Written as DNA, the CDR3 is TGTGCCAGCCGGCGGGGCGCGGGCACTGAAGCTTTCTTT.

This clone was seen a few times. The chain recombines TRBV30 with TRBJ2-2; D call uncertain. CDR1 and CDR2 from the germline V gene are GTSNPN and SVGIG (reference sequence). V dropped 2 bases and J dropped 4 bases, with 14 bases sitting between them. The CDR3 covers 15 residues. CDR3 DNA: TGTGCCTGGAGTTGGGCAGGCGATATCACCGGGGAGCTGTTTTTT. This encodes CAWSWAGDITGELFF.

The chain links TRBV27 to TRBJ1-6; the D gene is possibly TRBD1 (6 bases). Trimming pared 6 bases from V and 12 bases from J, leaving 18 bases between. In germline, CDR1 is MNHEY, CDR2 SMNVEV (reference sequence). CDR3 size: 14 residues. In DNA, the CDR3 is TGTGCCAGCAGATCCGGGGGGGCAGGCGGACCCCTCCACTTT. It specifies CASRSGGAGGPLHF.

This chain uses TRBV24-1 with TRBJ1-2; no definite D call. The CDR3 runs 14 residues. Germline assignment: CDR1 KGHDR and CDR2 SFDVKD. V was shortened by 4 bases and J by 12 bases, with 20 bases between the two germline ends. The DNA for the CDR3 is TGTGCCACCAGTGAGAGGTTTTATGTAGATCGGGACACCTTC. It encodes CATSERFYVDRDTF.